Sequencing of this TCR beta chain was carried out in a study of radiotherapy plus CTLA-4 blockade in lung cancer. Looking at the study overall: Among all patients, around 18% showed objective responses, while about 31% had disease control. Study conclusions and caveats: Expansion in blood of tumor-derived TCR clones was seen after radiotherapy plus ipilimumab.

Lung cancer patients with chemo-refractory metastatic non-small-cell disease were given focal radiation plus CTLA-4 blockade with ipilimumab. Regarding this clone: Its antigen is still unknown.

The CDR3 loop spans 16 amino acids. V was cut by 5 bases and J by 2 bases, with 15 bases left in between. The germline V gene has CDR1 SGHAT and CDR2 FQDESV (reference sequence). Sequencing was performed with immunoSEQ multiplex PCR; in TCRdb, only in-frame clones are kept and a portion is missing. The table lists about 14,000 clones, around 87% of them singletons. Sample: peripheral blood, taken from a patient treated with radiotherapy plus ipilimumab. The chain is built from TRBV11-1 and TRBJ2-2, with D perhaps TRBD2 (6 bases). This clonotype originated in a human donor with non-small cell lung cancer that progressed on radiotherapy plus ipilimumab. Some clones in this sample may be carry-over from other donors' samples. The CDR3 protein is CASSQRLGANTGELFF. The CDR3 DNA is TGTGCCAGCAGCCAGAGACTAGGGGCAAACACCGGGGAGCTGTTTTTT.